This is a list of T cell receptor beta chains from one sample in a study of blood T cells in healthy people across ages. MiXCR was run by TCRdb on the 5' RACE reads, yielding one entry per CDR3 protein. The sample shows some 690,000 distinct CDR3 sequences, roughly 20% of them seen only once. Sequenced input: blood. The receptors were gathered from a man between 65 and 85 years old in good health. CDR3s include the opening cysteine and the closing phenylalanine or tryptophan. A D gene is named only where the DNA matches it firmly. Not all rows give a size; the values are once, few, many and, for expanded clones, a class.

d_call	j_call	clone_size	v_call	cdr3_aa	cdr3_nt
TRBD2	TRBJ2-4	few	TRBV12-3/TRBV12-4	CASSLLGGTKNIQYF	TGTGCCAGCAGTTTATTGGGGGGGACCAAAAACATTCAGTACTTC
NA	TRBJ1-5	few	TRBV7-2	CASSLPGQPQHF	TGTGCCAGCAGCCTGCCTGGCCAGCCCCAGCATTTT
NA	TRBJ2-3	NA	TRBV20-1	CSANGPTGSTDTQYF	TGCAGTGCTAACGGGCCGACAGGTAGCACAGATACGCAGTATTTT
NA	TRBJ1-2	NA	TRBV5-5	CASSLGPGLDGYTF	TGTGCCAGCAGCTTGGGACCGGGACTCGATGGCTACACCTTC
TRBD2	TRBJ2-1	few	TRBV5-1	CASSGTSGAHNEQFF	TGCGCCAGCAGCGGGACTAGCGGGGCTCACAATGAGCAGTTCTTC
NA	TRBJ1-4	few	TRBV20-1	CSARTFARQAEMAGEKLVF	TGCAGTGCGCGGACCTTTGCTAGGCAGGCGGAGATGGCGGGTGAAAAACTGGTTTTT
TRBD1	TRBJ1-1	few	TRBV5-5	CASSPGQGYGTEAFF	TGTGCCAGCAGCCCCGGACAGGGGTACGGCACTGAAGCTTTCTTT
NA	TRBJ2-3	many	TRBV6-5	CASSYTFGTSTDTQYF	TGTGCCAGCAGTTACACCTTCGGGACTAGCACAGATACGCAGTATTTT
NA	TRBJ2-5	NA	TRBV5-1	CASSSDGASAQYF	TGCGCCAGCAGCTCGGACGGAGCTTCGGCCCAGTACTTC
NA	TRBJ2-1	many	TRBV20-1	CSARDQLSVNNEQFF	TGCAGTGCTAGAGACCAGCTGTCGGTGAACAATGAGCAGTTCTTC
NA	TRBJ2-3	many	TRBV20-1	CSATTGGDTQYF	TGCAGTGCCACTACTGGGGGAGATACGCAGTATTTT
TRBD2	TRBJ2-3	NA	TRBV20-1	CSARDHAGTSGRVDTQYF	TGCAGTGCTAGAGATCATGCCGGGACTAGCGGGAGGGTAGATACGCAGTATTTT
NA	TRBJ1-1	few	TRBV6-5	CASSYAGREAFF	TGTGCCAGCAGTTACGCGGGACGGGAAGCTTTCTTT
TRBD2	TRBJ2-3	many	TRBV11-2	CASSLQRGRTDTQYF	TGTGCCAGCAGCTTACAGCGGGGGAGAACAGATACGCAGTATTTT
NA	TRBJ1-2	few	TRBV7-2	CASSLGHGDGYTF	TGTGCCAGCAGCCTTGGGCATGGGGATGGCTACACCTTC
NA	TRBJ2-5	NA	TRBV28	CASSLSWLEETQYF	TGTGCCAGCAGTTTGAGTTGGCTAGAAGAGACCCAGTACTTC
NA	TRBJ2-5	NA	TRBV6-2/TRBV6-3	CASEPATVLQETQYF	TGTGCCAGCGAGCCGGCGACAGTCCTTCAAGAGACCCAGTACTTC
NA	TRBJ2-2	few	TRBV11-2	CASSLGQGLDTGELFF	TGTGCCAGCAGCTTGGGCCAGGGGCTTGACACCGGGGAGCTGTTTTTT
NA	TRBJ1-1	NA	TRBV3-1	CASAKTGRNTEAFF	TGTGCCAGCGCCAAGACGGGAAGGAACACTGAAGCTTTCTTT
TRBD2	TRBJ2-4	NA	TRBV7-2	CASSARSGGENIQYF	TGTGCCAGCAGCGCACGTAGCGGGGGGGAAAACATTCAGTACTTC
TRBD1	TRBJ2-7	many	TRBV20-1	CSAPLGFGTGLYEQYF	TGCAGTGCTCCCCTCGGGTTCGGGACAGGGCTTTACGAGCAGTACTTC
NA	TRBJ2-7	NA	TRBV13	CASSLGSGFPYEQYF	TGTGCCAGCAGCTTAGGGTCCGGCTTTCCCTACGAGCAGTACTTC
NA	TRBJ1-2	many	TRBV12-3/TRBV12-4	CASSLAGTYGYTF	TGTGCCAGCAGTTTAGCGGGGACCTATGGCTACACCTTC
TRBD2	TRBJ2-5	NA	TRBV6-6	CASSYDGGGQETQYF	TGTGCCAGCAGTTATGACGGGGGGGGCCAAGAGACCCAGTACTTC
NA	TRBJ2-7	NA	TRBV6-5	CASSYSDGRGEQYF	TGTGCCAGCAGTTACTCGGACGGCCGGGGAGAGCAGTACTTC
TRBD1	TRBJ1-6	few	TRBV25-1	CASQTGGQGNSPLHF	TGTGCCAGCCAGACGGGAGGACAGGGGAATTCACCCCTCCACTTT
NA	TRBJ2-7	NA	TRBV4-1	CASSPGGGSKDGSYEQYF	TGCGCCAGCAGCCCAGGTGGGGGTTCTAAGGATGGGTCCTACGAGCAGTACTTC
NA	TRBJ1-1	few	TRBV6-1	CTSGDRWENTEAFF	TGTACCAGCGGCGACAGGTGGGAGAACACTGAAGCTTTCTTT
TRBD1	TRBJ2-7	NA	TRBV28	CASKTGGVVYEQYF	TGTGCCAGCAAAACAGGGGGAGTAGTATACGAGCAGTACTTC
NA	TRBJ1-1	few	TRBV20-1	CSAAGVARVNTEAFF	TGCAGTGCCGCAGGGGTAGCGAGAGTGAACACTGAAGCTTTCTTT
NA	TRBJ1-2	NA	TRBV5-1	CASSSDYYGYTF	TGCGCCAGCAGCTCGGATTACTATGGCTACACCTTC
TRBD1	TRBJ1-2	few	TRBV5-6	CASSLDRVSYGYTF	TGTGCCAGCAGCTTAGACAGGGTTTCCTATGGCTACACCTTC
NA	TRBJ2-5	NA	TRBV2	CASSAGPDKETQYF	TGTGCCAGCAGTGCCGGGCCAGATAAAGAGACCCAGTACTTC
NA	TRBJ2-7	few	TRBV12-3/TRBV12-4	CAGTAGIGYEQYF	TGTGCCGGCACGGCGGGTATCGGCTACGAGCAGTACTTC
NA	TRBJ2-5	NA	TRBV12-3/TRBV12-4	CASKRPGGATQYF	TGTGCCAGCAAACGCCCCGGGGGTGCGACCCAGTACTTC
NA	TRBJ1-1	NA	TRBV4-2	CASSQGGAGSTEAFF	TGTGCCAGCAGCCAAGGGGGAGCGGGGAGCACTGAAGCTTTCTTT
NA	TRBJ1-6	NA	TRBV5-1	CASSPRVGTGDSPLHF	TGCGCCAGCAGCCCGCGGGTGGGGACGGGGGATTCACCCCTCCACTTT
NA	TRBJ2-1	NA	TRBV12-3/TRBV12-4	CASKPSEGFANEQFF	TGTGCCAGCAAACCCTCAGAGGGATTTGCGAATGAGCAGTTCTTC
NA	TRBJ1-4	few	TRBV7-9	CASSAIGGANYEKLFF	TGTGCCAGCAGCGCAATTGGAGGGGCGAATTATGAAAAACTGTTTTTT
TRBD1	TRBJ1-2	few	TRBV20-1	CSARETGNYGYTF	TGCAGTGCTAGGGAGACAGGGAACTATGGCTACACCTTC